The rows below give T cell receptor beta chains drawn from one sample of a study of T cells in Graves' hyperthyroidism and ophthalmopathy. TCRdb re-called the multiplex PCR reads with MiXCR, one entry per CDR3 protein. The table lists around 440,000 distinct CDR3 sequences, around 14% of them singletons. Sample: blood. These receptors were taken from a woman under 30 with Graves' hyperthyroidism. The CDR3 runs from the conserved cysteine through the conserved F or W. D genes are given only for firm matches. Size is omitted from some rows. Given values are once, few, many or a class for expanded clones.

V	J	size	D	CDR3	DNA
TRBV28	TRBJ2-5	many	TRBD2	CASTAGLAGEQETQYF	TGTGCCAGCACCGCCGGACTAGCGGGGGAACAAGAGACCCAGTACTTC
TRBV6-1	TRBJ2-6	few	-	CASSDRQRSSGANVLTF	TGTGCCAGCAGTGACCGACAGCGGAGCTCTGGGGCCAACGTCCTGACTTTC
TRBV5-5	TRBJ1-2	many	-	CASTGTYYGYTF	TGTGCCAGTACCGGGACATACTATGGCTACACCTTC
TRBV6-1	TRBJ1-1	many	-	CASRPRGNTEAFF	TGTGCCAGCAGACCCCGGGGGAACACTGAAGCTTTCTTT
TRBV6-1	TRBJ2-5	many	TRBD1	CASSSGGAGETQYF	TGTGCCAGCAGTTCAGGGGGCGCAGGAGAGACCCAGTACTTC
TRBV19	TRBJ1-2	few	-	CATQGSMGRNYGYTF	TGTGCCACCCAGGGTAGTATGGGTAGGAACTATGGCTACACCTTC
TRBV30	TRBJ2-2	-	TRBD1	CAWVDRGTNTGELFF	TGTGCCTGGGTGGACAGGGGAACGAACACCGGGGAGCTGTTTTTT
TRBV7-3	TRBJ2-1	many	-	CASRVGPEQFF	TGTGCCAGCAGGGTCGGACCGGAGCAGTTCTTC
TRBV11-3	TRBJ2-2	many	-	CASSLGPFSGELFF	TGTGCCAGCAGCTTGGGACCTTTCTCCGGGGAGCTGTTTTTT
TRBV5-1	TRBJ2-3	many	TRBD1	CASSVGQGGADTQYF	TGCGCCAGCAGCGTGGGACAGGGTGGTGCAGATACGCAGTATTTT
TRBV5-4	TRBJ2-5	few	TRBD2	CASSFERGGRTQYF	TGTGCCAGCAGCTTCGAGCGGGGGGGCCGGACCCAGTACTTC
TRBV2	TRBJ1-6	many	-	CASSEPGGGSPLHF	TGTGCCAGCAGTGAACCGGGGGGAGGGTCACCCCTCCACTTT
TRBV2	TRBJ2-6	many	TRBD1	CASGGDRVFGANVLTF	TGTGCCAGCGGGGGGGACAGGGTATTTGGGGCCAACGTCCTGACTTTC
TRBV20-1	TRBJ2-1	many	-	CSARDLSAANEQFF	TGCAGTGCTAGAGATCTGTCTGCGGCCAATGAGCAGTTCTTC
TRBV28	TRBJ2-7	many	TRBD1	CASTTLDRGSYEQYF	TGTGCCAGCACCACTCTCGACAGGGGCTCCTACGAGCAGTACTTC
TRBV5-6	TRBJ2-5	-	-	CASSLVTGGDQYF	TGTGCCAGCAGCTTGGTCACAGGGGGGGACCAGTACTTC
TRBV2	TRBJ1-4	many	-	CASSEARAASNEKLFF	TGTGCCAGCAGTGAAGCGAGGGCAGCTTCTAATGAAAAACTGTTTTTT
TRBV20-1	TRBJ2-7	many	TRBD2	CSARGEREFSEQYF	TGCAGTGCTAGAGGGGAGCGGGAGTTTTCCGAGCAGTACTTC
TRBV28	TRBJ2-4	many	TRBD2	CASSLRDYLAKNIQYF	TGTGCCAGCAGTCTCCGGGACTATCTAGCCAAAAACATTCAGTACTTC
TRBV4-2	TRBJ2-5	-	TRBD2	CASSQDMGGGLAGGLETQYF	TGTGCCAGCAGCCAAGATATGGGTGGGGGCCTAGCGGGAGGGCTCGAGACCCAGTACTTC
TRBV5-1	TRBJ2-1	many	-	CASSLEQGHNEQFF	TGCGCCAGCAGCTTGGAGCAAGGGCACAATGAGCAGTTCTTC
TRBV11-2	TRBJ2-2	few	TRBD1	CASSSGTGHGELSF	TGTGCCAGCAGCTCCGGGACAGGCCACGGGGAGCTGTCTTTT
TRBV12-3/TRBV12-4	TRBJ2-1	many	TRBD2	CASSSPRLAGANEQSF	TGTGCCAGCAGTTCCCCGCGACTAGCGGGAGCCAATGAGCAGTCCTTC
TRBV5-6	TRBJ1-4	few	-	CASSLGPTDEKLFF	TGTGCCAGCAGCTTGGGACCAACGGACGAAAAACTGTTTTTT
TRBV2	TRBJ2-5	many	TRBD1	CASRPDRVSQTQYF	TGTGCCAGCAGGCCCGACAGGGTATCGCAGACCCAGTACTTC
TRBV20-1	TRBJ2-4	-	-	CSARGVDSGDRGIQYF	TGCAGTGCTAGAGGTGTCGACAGTGGGGATAGGGGCATTCAGTACTTC
TRBV7-9	TRBJ2-3	many	TRBD2	CASSLVTSGGRFLTDTQYF	TGTGCCAGCAGCTTGGTGACTAGCGGAGGGCGATTCCTCACAGATACGCAGTATTTT
TRBV20-1	TRBJ2-5	many	-	CSARVLGGETQYF	TGCAGTGCTAGAGTTTTGGGGGGAGAGACCCAGTACTTC
TRBV28	TRBJ2-3	many	-	CASSLTGSTDTQYF	TGTGCCAGCAGTTTAACGGGGAGCACAGATACGCAGTATTTT
TRBV28	TRBJ1-5	many	-	CASSPPSTGSLSNQPQHF	TGTGCCAGCAGTCCCCCCTCGACAGGTTCTTTGAGCAATCAGCCCCAGCATTTT
TRBV5-1	TRBJ2-1	few	TRBD2	CATGRLAGANEQFF	TGCGCCACCGGTCGATTAGCGGGGGCGAATGAGCAGTTCTTC
TRBV5-1	TRBJ2-5	-	TRBD2	CASREGLAGVGTQYF	TGCGCCAGCAGGGAGGGACTAGCGGGGGTCGGGACCCAGTACTTC
TRBV5-6	TRBJ2-5	many	TRBD2	CASSPPGLAKTQYF	TGTGCCAGCAGTCCGCCGGGACTAGCGAAGACCCAGTACTTC
TRBV28	TRBJ2-7	once	TRBD1	CASSSYRQGAREQYF	TGTGCCAGCAGTTCATATCGACAGGGGGCGAGGGAGCAGTACTTC
TRBV14	TRBJ1-4	few	-	CASSQERWDEKLFF	TGTGCCAGCAGCCAAGAAAGGTGGGATGAAAAACTGTTTTTT
TRBV30	TRBJ2-7	many	TRBD2	CALTHGLAGNEQYF	TGTGCCTTAACGCACGGACTAGCGGGCAACGAGCAGTACTTC
TRBV19	TRBJ1-2	few	-	CASLSEGGLYGYTF	TGTGCCAGTCTTTCCGAGGGAGGTCTTTATGGCTACACCTTC
TRBV20-1	TRBJ2-1	many	-	CSAPAENEQFF	TGCAGTGCTCCGGCGGAGAATGAGCAGTTCTTC
TRBV29-1	TRBJ1-2	-	TRBD1	CSGVTGGNGYTF	TGCAGCGGCGTGACAGGGGGCAATGGCTACACCTTC
TRBV19	TRBJ1-1	many	TRBD1	CASSITGVAEAFF	TGTGCCAGTAGTATCACAGGGGTAGCTGAAGCTTTCTTT
TRBV28	TRBJ1-1	-	TRBD1	CASSFRQGGTEAFF	TGTGCCAGCAGTTTTAGGCAGGGGGGCACTGAAGCTTTCTTT
TRBV6-1	TRBJ2-3	many	TRBD1	CASSVRQGDTDTQYF	TGTGCCAGCAGTGTGAGACAGGGGGACACAGATACGCAGTATTTT
TRBV3-1	TRBJ2-7	many	TRBD2	CASSQRGLAKTYEQYF	TGTGCCAGCAGCCAAAGGGGACTAGCGAAAACCTACGAGCAGTACTTC
TRBV10-3	TRBJ1-6	few	-	CAISESYNSPLHF	TGTGCCATCAGTGAGTCCTATAATTCACCCCTCCACTTT
TRBV5-8	TRBJ2-5	few	TRBD2	CASSLARGGPRETQYF	TGTGCCAGCAGCTTGGCCCGGGGGGGGCCGAGAGAGACCCAGTACTTC
TRBV20-1	TRBJ2-7	many	-	CSARVGPRDEQYF	TGCAGTGCTAGAGTGGGGCCCAGGGACGAGCAGTACTTC
TRBV7-9	TRBJ1-2	many	-	CASSLQEQRNGYTF	TGTGCCAGCAGCTTACAGGAGCAGAGGAATGGCTACACCTTC
TRBV24-1	TRBJ2-2	few	TRBD2	CATSGRLAGTGELFF	TGTGCCACCAGTGGACGACTAGCGGGAACCGGGGAGCTGTTTTTT
TRBV10-3	TRBJ2-5	many	-	CAISARMGLRDRETQYF	TGTGCCATCAGTGCTCGAATGGGACTTAGAGATAGAGAGACCCAGTACTTC
TRBV5-4	TRBJ2-6	-	-	CASSPARVTGANVLTF	TGTGCCAGCAGCCCCGCGAGGGTGACTGGGGCCAACGTCCTGACTTTC
TRBV12-3/TRBV12-4	TRBJ2-3	once	-	CASSPLGLSTDTQYF	TGTGCCAGCAGTCCACTAGGACTAAGCACAGATACGCAGTATTTT
TRBV7-8	TRBJ2-7	many	TRBD2	CASSLGVAGAPGEQYF	TGTGCCAGCAGCTTAGGAGTAGCGGGAGCGCCCGGGGAGCAGTACTTC
TRBV2	TRBJ2-1	many	TRBD1	CASGGQVATEQFF	TGTGCCAGCGGGGGACAGGTGGCTACTGAGCAGTTCTTC
TRBV12-3/TRBV12-4	TRBJ2-7	many	TRBD1	CASSWGQGYEQYF	TGTGCCAGCAGTTGGGGACAGGGGTACGAGCAGTACTTC
TRBV4-1	TRBJ2-3	few	TRBD2	CAGSQGLAGDTQYF	TGCGCCGGCAGCCAAGGGCTAGCGGGCGATACGCAGTATTTT
TRBV20-1	TRBJ2-1	-	TRBD2	CNARDRLAGPNEQFF	TGCAATGCTAGAGACCGCCTAGCGGGACCCAATGAGCAGTTCTTC
TRBV19	TRBJ1-2	many	-	CASSVPGVGYTF	TGTGCCAGTAGTGTCCCAGGGGTTGGCTACACCTTC
TRBV12-5	TRBJ2-7	many	-	CASGLRGSYEQYF	TGTGCTAGTGGTTTGAGGGGGAGCTACGAGCAGTACTTC
TRBV6-1	TRBJ2-7	many	TRBD1	CASSKRDSPYEQYF	TGTGCCAGCTCTAAGAGGGACAGCCCCTACGAGCAGTACTTC